The 12 T cell receptor beta chains given below trace back to one sample, sequenced in a study of beta chain features in type 1 diabetes. The entirety of the isolated RNA underwent reverse transcription, so expressed TCRB transcripts were sequenced. TCRdb's copy holds only in-frame clones and misses some; the assay was immunoSEQ multiplex PCR. The sample carries 500,000 to 700,000 clones, about a sixth recorded once. The material sequenced was naive CD4+ T cells from blood. These receptors all come from a man aged 18 to 30 in good health.

Notes on this clone: One junction end disagrees with the germline gene, perhaps due to a read error. V is TRBV2 and J is TRBJ2-1, with D unresolved. The V gene's germline CDR1 is SNHLY and CDR2 FYNNEI. The CDR3 extends over 16 amino acids. This CDR3 reads CASSERVAKAYNGQFF. For the CDR3, the DNA is TGTGCCAGCAGTGAACGGGTAGCCAAGGCTTACAATGGGCAGTTCTTC.

The chain carries TRBV7-2 and TRBJ2-7, with D possibly being TRBD2 (5 bases). This CDR3 has 17 amino acids. V was trimmed by 3 bases and J by 0 bases, leaving 18 bases between them. CDR1 and CDR2 from the germline V gene are SGHTA and FQGNSA. CDR3 coding DNA: TGTGCCAGCAGCTTGTCGGTCGGCGGCGGAGGCTCCTACGAGCAGTACTTC. Amino acid sequence: CASSLSVGGGGSYEQYF.

This clone was observed once. The CDR3 protein is CAWKRGWTSSYNSPLHF. The DNA of the CDR3 is TGTGCCTGGAAGCGGGGTTGGACCAGCTCCTATAATTCACCCCTCCACTTT. The chain links TRBV30 to TRBJ1-6; D call uncertain. V was shortened by 4 bases and J by 0 bases, with 16 bases between the two germline ends. The CDR3 runs to 17 residues. Germline CDR1 is GTSNPN and CDR2 is SVGIG (reference sequence).

This chain joins TRBV2 and TRBJ2-3; D possibly uses TRBD1 or TRBD2 (5 bases each). The CDR3 covers 16 residues. V lost 10 bases and J lost 6, with 26 bases in between. CDR1 and CDR2 (germline): SNHLY, FYNNEI. The CDR3 bases are TGTGCCACCCTCTATCTGGCGAAATCCGAGGGGGATACGCAGTATTTT. As protein: CATLYLAKSEGDTQYF.

This chain connects TRBV5-6 to TRBJ2-1; D ambiguous. Trimming left V 4 bases short and J 15 bases short, with 17 bases between. The CDR3 consists of 12 residues. Germline V gives CDR1 SGHDT, CDR2 YYEEEE. The CDR3 reads CASSRRAFGVFF. The CDR3, as DNA: TGTGCCAGCAGCCGACGAGCATTCGGTGTGTTCTTC.

The chain couples TRBV13 to TRBJ2-3, with TRBD2 matching over 11 bases. V gave up 1 base and J gave up 6 bases; unmatched junction bases: 15. CDR1 is PRHDT and CDR2 is FYEKMQ in the germline V gene (reference sequence). The CDR3 runs to 19 residues. The CDR3 region is CASSLDWFGTSGLRDTQYF. CDR3 DNA sequence: TGTGCCAGCAGCTTAGATTGGTTCGGGACTAGCGGATTACGGGATACGCAGTATTTT.

The gene calls are TRBV6-1 and TRBJ1-2; D is possibly TRBD1 (6 bases). Per the germline V gene, CDR1 is MNHNS and CDR2 is SASEGT. There are 13 residues in the CDR3. Trimming pared 5 bases from V and 8 bases from J, leaving 15 bases between. DNA for the CDR3: TGTGCCAGCAGTCGAGACAGGCTGTTGGGCTACACCTTC. It is translated as CASSRDRLLGYTF.

CDR3 sequence (DNA): TGCGCCAGCAGCCCGTTAGCGGGAGTTGTGGCAGATACGCAGTATTTT. This gives the protein CASSPLAGVVADTQYF. This rearrangement joins TRBV4-1 to TRBJ2-3; the match to TRBD2 covers 9 bases. Looked up from germline, CDR1 is MGHRA and CDR2 is YSYEKL. This CDR3 contains 16 residues. V was clipped by 4 bases and J by 4 bases; unmatched bases: 9.

The V and J genes are TRBV7-9 and TRBJ1-2; 11 positions agree with TRBD1. After removal of 5 bases from V and 4 bases from J, the junction contained 9 bases not matched to a gene. CDR1 and CDR2 (germline): SEHNR, FQNEAQ (reference sequence). The CDR3 extends over 16 amino acids. The CDR3 DNA follows: TGTGCCAGCAGCCCTAGGTGGGACAGGGGGACCTATGGCTACACCTTC. Amino acid sequence: CASSPRWDRGTYGYTF.

The chain has TRBV29-1 and TRBJ2-1; TRBD1 matches 8 bases. V shed 3 bases and J 3 bases; nucleotides not matched to a gene: 1. This CDR3 spans 13 amino acids. Germline assignment: CDR1 SQVTM and CDR2 ANQGSEA. CDR3 sequence reads: CSVDRGLYNEQFF. The CDR3 bases are TGCAGCGTTGACAGGGGGCTCTACAATGAGCAGTTCTTC.

This clone occurred a few times. The chain has TRBV25-1 and TRBJ1-1; D possibly corresponds to TRBD1 (6 bases). This CDR3 has 18 residues. Germline assignment: CDR1 MGHDK and CDR2 SYGVNS. V lost 3 bases to trimming and J lost 0 bases, with 20 bases between them. The CDR3 DNA follows: TGTGCCAGCAGTGATGGGGGCCGGGACAACTCTCTGAACACTGAAGCTTTCTTT. Amino acid sequence: CASSDGGRDNSLNTEAFF.

This clone showed up just a few times. The chain recombines TRBV4-1 with TRBJ2-7; no definite D call. Trimming took off 6 bases at V and 2 bases at J, with 17 bases between the two ends. Germline V gene lookup returns CDR1 MGHRA and CDR2 YSYEKL. The CDR3 has 15 residues. CDR3 sequence: CASRPFSGLTYEQYF. CDR3 nucleotide sequence: TGCGCCAGCAGGCCTTTTTCCGGGCTAACCTACGAGCAGTACTTC.